The rows below give T cell receptor beta chains drawn from one sample of a study of T cells in Graves' hyperthyroidism and ophthalmopathy. TCRdb reprocessed the multiplex PCR reads via MiXCR and lists one record per CDR3 protein. The data contain about 360,000 distinct CDR3 sequences, about 13% of them singletons. Sample: blood. The source of these receptors is a woman younger than 35 with Graves' hyperthyroidism. The CDR3 runs from the conserved cysteine through the conserved F or W. The order of the fields is J gene, V gene, D gene, clone size, CDR3 DNA, CDR3 protein. The D gene is left open where the match is weak. The listing skips clone size in some rows; elsewhere it reads once, few, many or a size class.

TRBJ1-5,TRBV7-9,.,many,TGTGCCGTGACAGGACTAGGCCAGCCCCAGCATTTT,CAVTGLGQPQHF
TRBJ2-5,TRBV5-1,.,many,TGCGCCAGCAGCCAGGAAGTTGGGGGTGGAGGAGAGACCCAGTACTTC,CASSQEVGGGGETQYF
TRBJ2-1,TRBV5-5,.,many,TGTGCCAGCAGCTTGGGAACCATCAATGAGCAGTTCTTC,CASSLGTINEQFF
TRBJ2-1,TRBV3-1,TRBD1,.,TGTGCCAGCAGCCAAAGACAGGGGGCCTCGCATGAGCAGTTCTTC,CASSQRQGASHEQFF
TRBJ1-5,TRBV20-1,.,many,TGCAGTGCTAGAGATCAATCGGTCGGCCAGCCCCAGCATTTT,CSARDQSVGQPQHF
TRBJ2-2,TRBV28,TRBD1,.,TGTGCCAGCAACCTCGGGACAGGACGAACCGAGGAGCTGTTTTTT,CASNLGTGRTEELFF
TRBJ1-1,TRBV6-1,.,many,TGTGCCAGCAGTGAATGGGGGGATCTGAACACTGAAGCTTTCTTT,CASSEWGDLNTEAFF
TRBJ2-2,TRBV30,.,many,TGTGCCTGGAGTGTATTGGGTACCGGGGAGCTGTTTTTT,CAWSVLGTGELFF
TRBJ2-7,TRBV28,.,many,TGTGCCAGCAGCCGAAACCCCGGACAGAACTACGAGCAGTACTTC,CASSRNPGQNYEQYF
TRBJ2-7,TRBV12-3/TRBV12-4,.,.,TGTGCCAGCAGCTTAGGCGACGGCACGATTGTGGAGCAGTACTTC,CASSLGDGTIVEQYF
TRBJ2-3,TRBV27,TRBD1,.,TGTGCCAGCAAACAGGGGGCAGGGACAGATACGCAGTATTTT,CASKQGAGTDTQYF
TRBJ2-7,TRBV6-2/TRBV6-3,.,many,TGTGCCAGCAGGCTTGACAGGCGACCCTACGAGCAGTACTTC,CASRLDRRPYEQYF
TRBJ1-1,TRBV5-4,.,few,TGTGCCAGCAGCCTCTCCCCCCCAGACGCTGAAGCTTTCTTT,CASSLSPPDAEAFF
TRBJ2-6,TRBV28,.,many,TGTGCCAGCAGTTTACTTTATGGACTCCTGGGCTCTGGGGCCAACGTCCTGACTTTC,CASSLLYGLLGSGANVLTF
TRBJ2-1,TRBV20-1,TRBD2,many,TGCAGCGCCCACTCTACTAGCGGGAGCCTACGCGAGCAGTTCTTC,CSAHSTSGSLREQFF
TRBJ2-3,TRBV7-2,.,many,TGTGCCAGCAGCTTAGGACAAGGGGCGCCCCTCGGTCCCACAGATACGCAGTATTTT,CASSLGQGAPLGPTDTQYF
TRBJ1-2,TRBV10-3,.,.,TGTGCCATCAGTGACCCGGACACACTCCTCATGGATGGCTACACCTTC,CAISDPDTLLMDGYTF
TRBJ1-3,TRBV20-1,.,few,TGCAGTGCTAACACACAGGAAGCCACAAACACCATATATTTT,CSANTQEATNTIYF
TRBJ2-3,TRBV9,TRBD1,many,TGTGCCAGCAGCCCTTTCGGGACAGGGGCAAGCGATACGCAGTATTTT,CASSPFGTGASDTQYF
TRBJ2-1,TRBV19,.,few,TGTGCCAGCCGGGGATTTGGGGAAAATGAGCAGTTCTTC,CASRGFGENEQFF
TRBJ1-1,TRBV20-1,.,many,TGCAGTGCCCCTAGGTTAGAGCTGAACACTGAAGCTTTCTTT,CSAPRLELNTEAFF
TRBJ1-6,TRBV30,.,many,TGTGCCTGGGAATTGGCCCATAATTCACCCCTCCACTTT,CAWELAHNSPLHF
TRBJ1-2,TRBV5-1,.,few,TGCGCCAGCAGCTCCTCGGGGACGGACTATGGCTACACCTTC,CASSSSGTDYGYTF
TRBJ2-1,TRBV20-1,.,.,TGCAGTGCTAGAGACCGCGTCCAGGGGAGGAATGAGCAGTTCTTC,CSARDRVQGRNEQFF
TRBJ1-2,TRBV3-1,.,many,TGTGCCAGCAGCATGGACCGGAGAGGGGGCTACACCTTC,CASSMDRRGGYTF
TRBJ1-1,TRBV15,.,few,TGTGCCACCAGCAGAGATCGCTACCAGAACACTGAAGCTTTCTTT,CATSRDRYQNTEAFF
TRBJ2-1,TRBV7-3,.,many,TGTGCCAGCAGCCCCAGGGGCCTAGCCGAGAATGAGCAGTTCTTC,CASSPRGLAENEQFF
TRBJ2-3,TRBV20-1,.,.,TGCAGTGCTAGAGCTCGGGGGGCGGGACCGAGCACAGATACGCAGTATTTT,CSARARGAGPSTDTQYF
TRBJ2-1,TRBV20-1,TRBD2,many,TGCAGTGCTAGAGCCGGACTAGCGGATTCTCAGGGGCAGTTCTTC,CSARAGLADSQGQFF